This T cell receptor (beta chain) was captured in a study of spatial heterogeneity in lung cancer. Broader study findings: Tumoral mutation counts were tracked by counts of expanded intratumoral alpha and beta TCRs.

TCRdb reprocessed the 5' RACE reads with MiXCR, giving one entry per CDR3 protein. The profile shows around 9,300 distinct CDR3 sequences, approximately 49% of them singletons. As regards this clonotype: Its antigen is unidentified.

The CDR3 is 14 residues long. V lost 2 bases and J lost 0, with 5 bases in between. The time point was: sample taken at primary tumor resection. This sample comprised lung tumor tissue, obtained at surgery. This receptor was obtained from a female donor with early-stage non-small cell lung cancer. The genes are TRBV12-3 or TRBV12-4 and TRBJ1-5; D uncertain. Written as DNA, the CDR3 is TGTGCCAGCAGTTTAATCGGTAGCAATCAGCCCCAGCATTTT. Protein: CASSLIGSNQPQHF.